This record covers a single T cell receptor beta chain. As yet, its antigen is unknown. Germline assignment: CDR1 LGHDT and CDR2 YNNKEL (reference sequence). There are 17 residues in the CDR3. V lost 10 bases and J lost 0; bases outside the gene matches: 11. Treatment described: roughly 20 received Ad26.COV2.S at low or high dose, single or two shots; 5 received placebo; per-sample allocation not given. All samples were drawn on day 63, counting from the first vaccine or placebo injection. These data come from a study of Ad26.COV2.S vaccination and SARS-CoV-2 variants. For the study at large: Donor got 5x10^10 or 1x10^11 viral particles of Ad26.COV2.S. Study conclusions and caveats: Vaccine and placebo groups showed comparable non-spike TCR breadth. Quantification of TCR breadth and depth may have yielded underestimates of total T cell responses.

Repertoires were generated with immunoSEQ multiplex PCR, while TCRdb's copy carries only in-frame clones and drops some. This table has about 280,000 clones, roughly 86% appearing once. Sequences were derived from peripheral blood, sampled in a trial of Ad26.COV2.S vaccine versus placebo. The receptor was derived from a person between 18 and 60 years old who received the Ad26.COV2.S COVID-19 vaccine or a placebo. The rearrangement uses TRBV3-1 (or the pseudogene TRBV3-2) and TRBJ2-1, with 11 positions matching TRBD2. CDR3 coding DNA: TGTGCCACCTCGCGATGGCTAGCGGGGGGCTCCTACAATGAGCAGTTCTTC. Residues: CATSRWLAGGSYNEQFF.